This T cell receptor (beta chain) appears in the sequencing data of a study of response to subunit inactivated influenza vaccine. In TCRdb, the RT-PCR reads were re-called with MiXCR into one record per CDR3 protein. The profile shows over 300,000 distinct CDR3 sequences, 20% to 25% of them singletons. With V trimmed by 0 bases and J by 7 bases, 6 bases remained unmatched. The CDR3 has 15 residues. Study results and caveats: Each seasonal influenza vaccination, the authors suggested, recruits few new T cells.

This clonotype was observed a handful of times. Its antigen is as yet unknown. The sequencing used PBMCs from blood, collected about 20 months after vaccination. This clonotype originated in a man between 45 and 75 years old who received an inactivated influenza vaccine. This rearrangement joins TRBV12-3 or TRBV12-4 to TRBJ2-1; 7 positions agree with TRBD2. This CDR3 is CASSLAGGPRNEQFF. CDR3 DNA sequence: TGTGCCAGCAGTTTAGCGGGAGGGCCTCGTAATGAGCAGTTCTTC.